A selection of T cell receptor beta chains follows, all from one sample in a study of breast tumors, draining lymph nodes, adjacent tissues. Each CDR3 protein gets one entry after TCRdb re-called the multiplex PCR reads with MiXCR. The table records 200,000 to 250,000 distinct CDR3 sequences, approximately 30% of them present only once. Sequencing was performed on axillary lymph node tissue. The origin of the receptors is a female donor with breast cancer. Some clones in this sample may be carry-over from other donors' samples. Both conserved end residues are part of each CDR3. D genes are given only for firm matches. Size values are once, few and many counts, or a class for expanded clones, and some rows have none.

cdr3_length	j_call	v_call	clone_size	d_call	cdr3_aa	cdr3_nt
13	TRBJ2-3	TRBV29-1	NA	NA	CSLSGRSTDTQYF	TGCAGCTTGTCAGGGCGAAGCACAGATACGCAGTATTTT
9	TRBJ2-5	TRBV11-2	NA	NA	CASSFSQYF	TGTGCCAGCAGCTTTTCCCAGTACTTC
17	TRBJ2-7	TRBV4-1	many	NA	CASSQLLAGGPTYEQYF	TGCGCCAGCAGCCAACTTTTAGCCGGGGGACCCACCTACGAGCAGTACTTC
14	TRBJ1-2	TRBV5-1	many	TRBD1	CASSLQGDRDGYTF	TGCGCCAGCAGCTTACAGGGGGATAGGGATGGCTACACCTTC
14	TRBJ1-5	TRBV6-2/TRBV6-3	many	NA	CASSYLSSNQPQHF	TGTGCCAGCAGTTACCTCAGTAGCAATCAGCCCCAGCATTTT
12	TRBJ2-4	TRBV6-5	NA	NA	CASSRVGNIQYF	TGTGCCAGCAGTCGGGTCGGAAACATTCAGTACTTC
15	TRBJ2-1	TRBV29-1	few	NA	CSVDGWDSRNNEQFF	TGCAGCGTTGACGGGTGGGACTCGCGAAACAATGAGCAGTTCTTC
14	TRBJ2-3	TRBV19	many	NA	CASRKLGPADTQYF	TGTGCCAGTAGAAAACTAGGGCCGGCAGATACGCAGTATTTT
13	TRBJ1-6	TRBV12-3/TRBV12-4	many	NA	CASSLKGYSPLHF	TGTGCCAGCAGTTTGAAGGGGTATTCACCCCTCCACTTT
14	TRBJ2-3	TRBV14	many	TRBD2	CASARLAAPDTQYF	TGTGCCAGCGCCCGACTAGCTGCTCCAGATACGCAGTATTTT
12	TRBJ2-7	TRBV20-1	many	NA	CSARRTQVEQYF	TGCAGTGCTAGACGGACTCAGGTTGAGCAGTACTTC
16	TRBJ2-3	TRBV20-1	many	TRBD2	CSATPQGGRGTDTQYF	TGCAGTGCCACCCCCCAGGGAGGGAGGGGCACAGATACGCAGTATTTT
13	TRBJ2-1	TRBV29-1	NA	TRBD1	CSVKGTGAYEQFF	TGCAGCGTTAAAGGCACAGGGGCCTATGAGCAGTTCTTC
15	TRBJ2-7	TRBV9	many	TRBD2	CASSATSGMSTEQYF	TGTGCCAGCAGCGCTACTAGCGGGATGAGTACCGAGCAGTACTTC
14	TRBJ1-3	TRBV12-3/TRBV12-4	many	NA	CASREDHSGNTIYF	TGTGCCAGCAGAGAAGACCACTCTGGAAACACCATATATTTT
15	TRBJ2-7	TRBV6-6	many	TRBD2	CASSSQGTSKNEQYF	TGTGCCAGCAGTTCCCAGGGGACTAGTAAGAACGAGCAGTACTTC
13	TRBJ1-5	TRBV7-2	many	NA	CASSDRFNQPQHF	TGTGCCAGCAGCGACCGCTTCAATCAGCCCCAGCATTTT
21	TRBJ2-1	TRBV7-2	NA	NA	CASSFYICSAGLAGTYNEQFF	NA
12	TRBJ1-2	TRBV29-1	many	NA	CSVETQPRGYTF	TGCAGCGTTGAAACTCAGCCACGCGGCTACACCTTC
14	TRBJ1-5	TRBV20-1	many	TRBD1	CSARVGQDDQPQHF	TGCAGTGCTAGAGTGGGACAGGATGATCAGCCCCAGCATTTT
11	TRBJ1-4	TRBV28	NA	NA	CASSLRRELFF	TGTGCCAGCAGTTTGAGGAGAGAACTGTTTTTT
13	TRBJ2-5	TRBV20-1	many	NA	CSAIETNRETQYF	TGCAGTGCTATCGAAACCAACAGAGAGACCCAGTACTTC
14	TRBJ2-7	TRBV29-1	many	NA	CSVVWESGLYEQYF	TGCAGCGTTGTGTGGGAAAGCGGCCTGTACGAGCAGTACTTC
15	TRBJ1-5	TRBV6-2/TRBV6-3	many	TRBD1	CASRSGTGYNQPQHF	TGTGCCAGCAGGTCCGGGACAGGGTACAATCAGCCCCAGCATTTT
11	TRBJ2-3	TRBV7-2	many	NA	CASLRADTQYF	TGTGCCAGCCTCAGGGCAGATACGCAGTATTTT
15	TRBJ2-2	TRBV5-8	NA	NA	CASTAFSARTGELFF	TGTGCCAGCACGGCCTTTAGTGCGCGGACCGGGGAGCTGTTTTTT
14	TRBJ2-7	TRBV28	many	TRBD2	CASSLLAGEGEQYF	TGTGCCAGCAGTTTACTAGCGGGAGAGGGTGAGCAGTACTTC
16	TRBJ2-6	TRBV3-1	few	NA	CASSQGAISGANVLTF	TGTGCCAGCAGCCAAGGCGCTATCTCTGGGGCCAACGTCCTGACTTTC
14	TRBJ2-3	TRBV20-1	once	NA	CSASRQSHTDTQYF	TGCAGTGCTAGTAGGCAGAGCCACACAGATACGCAGTATTTT
16	TRBJ2-5	TRBV15	many	NA	CATSRDWGSSRETQYF	TGTGCCACCAGCAGAGATTGGGGCTCGTCGCGGGAGACCCAGTACTTC
16	TRBJ2-1	TRBV4-3	many	TRBD1	CASSQEGTGRNNEQFF	TGCGCCAGCAGCCAAGAAGGGACAGGGAGGAACAATGAGCAGTTCTTC
15	TRBJ2-7	TRBV28	many	TRBD1	CASRKLRQGTGEQYF	TGTGCCAGCAGGAAGCTCCGACAGGGGACCGGGGAGCAGTACTTC
12	TRBJ2-1	TRBV5-6	many	NA	CASSFLTNEQFF	TGTGCCAGCAGCTTTCTTACCAATGAGCAGTTCTTC
15	TRBJ2-7	TRBV5-1	many	TRBD1	CASSFIWDRRDEQYF	TGCGCCAGCAGCTTTATTTGGGACAGGCGAGACGAGCAGTACTTC
14	TRBJ1-2	TRBV9	NA	TRBD1	CASSAGTVNAGNTF	TGTGCCAGCAGCGCTGGGACAGTAAATGCTGGAAACACCTTC
13	TRBJ2-7	TRBV20-1	many	TRBD1	CSAINTGVYEQYF	TGCAGTGCTATAAATACAGGGGTGTATGAGCAGTACTTC
16	TRBJ1-2	TRBV2	NA	NA	CAGSRDRGNLNYGCTF	NA
12	TRBJ1-2	TRBV12-3/TRBV12-4	many	NA	CASRDTNYGYTF	TGTGCCAGCAGGGACACCAACTATGGCTACACCTTC
16	TRBJ2-2	TRBV7-2	many	TRBD1	CASSFGGQRIPGELFF	TGTGCCAGCAGCTTTGGGGGACAGAGGATACCGGGAGAGCTGTTTTTT
16	TRBJ2-5	TRBV6-2/TRBV6-3	many	TRBD1	CASSYSYNRGQETQYF	TGTGCCAGCAGTTACTCTTACAACAGGGGGCAAGAGACCCAGTACTTC
18	TRBJ2-3	TRBV5-1	once	TRBD2	CASSSPPGLAGGRDTQYF	TGCGCCAGCAGCTCCCCTCCGGGACTAGCCGGGGGGCGGGATACGCAGTATTTT
12	TRBJ1-4	TRBV25-1	NA	NA	CASSELGGKLFF	TGTGCCAGCAGTGAGCTTGGGGGGAAACTGTTTTTT
14	TRBJ1-2	TRBV27	many	NA	CASWTARGVYGYTF	TGTGCCAGCTGGACAGCGAGAGGAGTCTATGGCTACACCTTC
15	TRBJ2-1	TRBV20-1	many	TRBD2	CSAEIAGRSYNEQFF	TGCAGTGCTGAAATAGCGGGCCGCTCCTACAATGAGCAGTTCTTC
15	TRBJ2-7	TRBV12-3/TRBV12-4	NA	NA	CACSLSGTGAYEQYF	TGTGCCTGCAGTTTAAGCGGGACAGGAGCCTACGAGCAGTACTTC
14	TRBJ1-3	TRBV12-3/TRBV12-4	NA	NA	CASRGAGLGDTIYF	TGTGCCAGCAGGGGGGCAGGACTTGGAGACACCATATATTTT
15	TRBJ2-3	TRBV20-1	many	TRBD1	CSARVGGQGSNTQYF	TGCAGTGCTAGAGTTGGGGGACAGGGTTCGAATACGCAGTATTTT
15	TRBJ1-3	TRBV5-1	many	NA	CASSLLAGAGNTIYF	TGCGCCAGCAGCTTGTTGGCAGGGGCTGGAAACACCATATATTTT
16	TRBJ1-1	TRBV20-1	NA	NA	CSARDPNAGWETEAFF	TGCAGTGCTAGAGATCCTAACGCAGGGTGGGAAACTGAAGCTTTCTTT